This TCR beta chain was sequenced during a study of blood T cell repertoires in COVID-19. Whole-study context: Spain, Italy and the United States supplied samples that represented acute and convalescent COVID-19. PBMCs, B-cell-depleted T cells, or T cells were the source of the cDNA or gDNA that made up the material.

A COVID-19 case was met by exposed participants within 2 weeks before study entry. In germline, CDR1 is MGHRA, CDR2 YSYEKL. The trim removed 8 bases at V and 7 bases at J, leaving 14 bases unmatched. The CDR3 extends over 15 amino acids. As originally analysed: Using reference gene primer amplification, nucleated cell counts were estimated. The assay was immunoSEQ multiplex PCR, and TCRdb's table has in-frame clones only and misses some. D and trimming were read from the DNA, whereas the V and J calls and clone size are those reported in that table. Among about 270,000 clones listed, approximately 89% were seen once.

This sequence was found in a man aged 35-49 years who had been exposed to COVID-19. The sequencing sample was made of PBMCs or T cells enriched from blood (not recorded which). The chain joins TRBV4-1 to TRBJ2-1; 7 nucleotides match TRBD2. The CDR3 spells CASGRGRESLNEQFF. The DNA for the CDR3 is TGCGCCAGCGGGCGCGGGCGGGAGAGCCTAAATGAGCAGTTCTTC.